Here is one TCR beta chain with its context. Measured with immunoSEQ multiplex PCR; TCRdb has only the in-frame clones, and not every one. The data contain tens of thousands of clones, more than 85% of them singletons. The source of the sample is a study of T cell changes during pregnancy in multiple sclerosis. This TCR was sampled from a female donor in good health, enrolled as a control in a pregnancy study. This material consisted of CD4+ T cells from peripheral blood mononuclear cells, taken in the third trimester of pregnancy.

CDR3 loop: CASSGTGIYEQYF. CDR3 DNA: TGTGCCAGCTCTGGGACAGGGATCTACGAGCAGTACTTC. The gene calls are TRBV2 and TRBJ2-7; TRBD1 agrees at 9 bases. V shed 8 bases, J shed 3 bases, and the junction held 5 bases outside the gene matches. Germline loops: CDR1 SNHLY, CDR2 FYNNEI. The CDR3 has 13 amino acids.